The rows below give T cell receptor beta chains drawn from one sample of a study of T-cell reconstitution after alpha-beta-depleted transplantation in children. TCRdb itself ran the PCR reads through MiXCR, one entry per CDR3 protein. The sample records approximately 400,000 distinct CDR3 sequences, 11% being singletons. The material sequenced was PBMCs from the stem cell graft donor, taken from the stem cell graft. The receptors shown here come from a human donor who donated a stem cell graft to a child with acute myeloid leukemia. The CDR3 runs from the conserved cysteine through the conserved F or W.

j_call v_call cdr3_aa
TRBJ2-1 TRBV20-1 CSARGTANRVLIWEQFF
TRBJ2-1 TRBV5-1 CASSLAVDNEQFF
TRBJ1-5 TRBV6-2/TRBV6-3 CASRGGNSNQPQHF
TRBJ2-7 TRBV20-1 CSARPRASSYEQYF
TRBJ2-5 TRBV3-1 CASSQDVGAGGIPETQYF
TRBJ2-1 TRBV7-6 CASSSIFLSSYNEQFF
TRBJ1-5 TRBV12-3/TRBV12-4 CASSSGTGGDSNQPQHF
TRBJ2-1 TRBV6-1 CASSEEGPWVMYNEQFF
TRBJ1-2 TRBV4-2 CASSQGQGAGYTF
TRBJ2-7 TRBV6-5 CASSPTPGQGDEQYF
TRBJ2-6 TRBV4-1 CASSQTGTGANVLTF
TRBJ2-1 TRBV29-1 CSVEAIAGSYNEQFF
TRBJ2-7 TRBV7-9 CASSLDTLYHEQYF
TRBJ1-1 TRBV12-3/TRBV12-4 CASTQGNMNTEAFF
TRBJ2-5 TRBV20-1 CSARDVGGQEATQYF
TRBJ2-3 TRBV29-1 CSVEDLSGWSLGTQYF
TRBJ1-1 TRBV12-5 CASGWMDGANTEAFF
TRBJ2-2 TRBV7-3 CASSHHTGELFF
TRBJ2-3 TRBV3-1 CASSQATDTQYF
TRBJ1-5 TRBV10-3 CAIRGQSDQPQHF
TRBJ2-1 TRBV29-1 CSVSPIRDNEQFF
TRBJ2-1 TRBV27 CASGTGLGFF
TRBJ2-3 TRBV10-3 CATGPPTAGATDTQYF
TRBJ1-5 TRBV7-2 CASSLGQYSNQPQHF
TRBJ2-3 TRBV21-1 CASSKKPPAVSRNQHPSTDTQYF
TRBJ1-5 TRBV27 CASRRVERNQPQHF